This TCR beta chain was recovered during a study of cytomegalovirus exposure and HLA in healthy donors (dated by TCRdb to the late 2010s). For context, the study as a whole: An earlier analysis of about 560 of the donors reported 276 Gb of sequence data and about 120 million unique TCR beta sequences obtained from 180 million or so T cells. Approximately 310 gigabases of sequencing data and around 88 million unique TCR sequences made up an early release that covered several hundred HLA-typed donors. The genetic ancestry cluster associated with self-reported Caucasian donors included 81% of the 398 genotyped donors. The aim of the study was to test whether cataloging public T cell receptors could identify signatures of past pathogen exposure. The T cell repertoires of some 670 subjects were profiled by immunosequencing and related to cytomegalovirus serostatus. Besides the first cohort of more than 650 subjects, a separate validation cohort made up of 120 different subjects was used. To predict cytomegalovirus infection status, the study combined high-throughput TCR immunosequencing, statistical association of individual TCRs with disease status, and machine learning. In a later analysis, previously published TCR beta repertoires from more than 500 donors were re-analyzed and high-resolution HLA genotyping was added so that TCR occurrence patterns could be studied. The later analysis used no new phenotypic data to find candidate immune exposures, relying instead on TCR beta sequences and their occurrence across donors. In an earlier analysis of roughly 600 of the donors, high-throughput TCR beta sequencing was used to judge whether each TCR beta V gene segment behaved as functional or pseudogenic. Alongside the repertoire data, information on donor age, sex, ethnicity and CMV serostatus was compiled. A later genetic analysis used genome-wide SNP genotypes for about three fifths of the 666 donors, treating that subset as a discovery cohort. Every repertoire in the discovery cohort had been generated on one and the same sequencing platform. Class I and class II HLA loci were covered by the typing at four-digit resolution. Typing coverage differed by locus: A, B, C, DRB1 and DQB1 were typed in roughly 620-640 donors, DQA1 in 500 to 550, DPA1 in 600 to 610, and DPB1 in just under 490. A few DR-DQ haplotypes were handled as single units for association and clustering because linkage in the cohort was strong. Among 350 to 400 genotyped donors of the cohort, an average of about 240,000 unique TCR beta nucleotide sequences were sequenced per donor, approximately 20% of them non-productive. Study-wide findings and limitations: An earlier analysis of approximately 540 of the donors showed that most TCR beta V segments appeared in productive rearrangements either about 87% or about 30% of the time, which broadly matched IMGT annotations. In both the original and validation cohorts, the classifier was reported to diagnose cytomegalovirus status with high specificity and sensitivity. Because some donors lacked HLA typing at each locus, the association tests relied only on the typed subset. Specific HLA alleles were associated with some 15,000 TCR beta sequences at a false discovery rate of 0.05 in a later analysis. In a later analysis, most CMV-associated TCR beta chains were found to appear HLA-restricted, with HLA associations seemingly driven largely by CMV exposure. The only immune exposure information available for the cohort was CMV serostatus. A further reported finding was that TCR beta sequences accurately predicted the HLA-A and HLA-B alleles for most subjects in the first cohort. A later analysis found that TCR association rates varied across HLA loci, with DRB1 alleles showing the most associated TCRs and HLA-C alleles the fewest. A total of 164 TCR beta chains were listed by the study as associated with cytomegalovirus. When HLA alleles, especially DR and DQ, strongly co-occurred, attributing TCR associations to individual alleles was difficult. Around 16 rarely observed V segments, including chromosome 9 orphons, were excluded from the earlier analysis of some 590 of the donors because counts were too low. Correlated functional status among segregating V segments might reflect linkage disequilibrium, but an unknown experimental factor could not be ruled out. Across donors, most TCR sequences were observed very rarely, whereas some public TCRs were present in many individuals. In a later genetic analysis, fewer N-insertions in productive TCRs were reported among donors in an Asian-associated ancestry cluster than the roughly 640-donor mean. In vitro tests confirmed that a few of the cytomegalovirus-associated TCR beta chains recognize cytomegalovirus antigens. A cluster of highly shared sequence variants was judged likely to be a technical artifact of the sequencing pipeline. Because the 87-base-pair reads could not distinguish some IMGT-functional V segments, including TRBV6-2 and TRBV6-3, those segments were excluded. According to a later analysis, parvovirus B19, influenza, CMV and Epstein-Barr virus appeared linked to several top co-occurrence clusters. The authors suggested that the approach could potentially be generalized to other disease states and immunological phenotypes. Presence/absence analyses assumed roughly uniform sequencing depth across donors, an assumption that may not hold. Only TCR beta chains were sequenced in this cohort, and the absence of alpha or paired-chain data limited detectable features. In a later analysis, HLA-associated TCR beta chains were found to be more clonally expanded and to have lower generation probabilities than equally common non-associated chains. In a later genetic analysis, a missense DCLRE1C variant was associated with V-gene and J-gene trimming of TCR beta chains, and the association was replicated in an independent cohort.

The cohort comprised some 730 healthy bone marrow donors. At the time of sampling, every cohort member was nominally healthy, though immune exposures that went unrecorded were likely present. The donor was CMV seropositive and was included in the group of 300 or so seropositive cohort members. A peripheral blood sample was provided by each donor, and peripheral blood mononuclear cells were used for TCR beta sequencing. The Qiagen DNeasy Blood Extraction Kit was used to extract genomic DNA from the blood cell samples. The library relied on the immunoSEQ multiplex PCR assay. For the multiplex PCR, a mixture combining 60 forward primers for TCR Vbeta segments and 13 reverse primers for TCR Jbeta segments was used. A multiplex PCR assay on genomic DNA amplified the CDR3 region of rearranged TCR beta genes. Amplified TCR beta libraries were sequenced as 87-base-pair reads on the Illumina HiSeq System. As for the authors' bioinformatics: A later analysis counted tens of millions of unique TCR beta chains across the 600 to 850 repertoires, and approximately 11 million of these chains were shared by at least two donors. To remove PCR and sequencing errors, raw reads were error-corrected and collapsed into unique sequences using a nearest-neighbor algorithm that merged closely related sequences. Alignment of CDR3 sequences to IMGT reference sequences was used to assign V, D and J gene segments. For a sequence to be retained, at least a six-nucleotide match to both a V gene segment and a J gene segment was required. A rearrangement was called productive if the CDR3 had no stop codons and remained in frame with V and J, and every other rearrangement was called non-productive. Following IMGT convention, CDR3 was defined as the stretch from the second conserved V-encoded cysteine up to the conserved J-encoded phenylalanine. In an earlier analysis of 550 to 650 of the donors, sequences lacking an unambiguous match to a single V gene segment were excluded. An earlier analysis of a few hundred of the donors classified V segments as functional when productive rearrangements were above 56.7% and as segregating when the standard deviation between donors was above 5%. A statistical classification framework was built for diagnosing cytomegalovirus status from the catalog of TCR beta chain sequences. In a later analysis, V and J genes were assigned by comparing TCR nucleotide sequences against IMGT/GENE-DB human TR gene sequences. In a later analysis, CDR3 sequences and most-parsimonious VDJ recombination scenarios were assigned using the TCRdist pipeline. In a later analysis, each TCR beta chain was defined by its CDR3 amino acid sequence together with its V-gene family, and reads lacking a unique V-gene family were excluded. To address suspected cross-contamination and a sequencing artifact, a later analysis removed 592 highly shared, low-generation-probability nucleotide sequences. In a later analysis, a clonal expansion index was calculated for each public chain from normalized within-repertoire ranks of inferred template counts. In a later analysis, generation probabilities were computed using a VDJ recombination model fitted to out-of-frame rearrangements, and the results were checked against IGoR. Hypergeometric tests were used in a later analysis to score TCR-TCR, TCR-HLA and TCR-CMV co-occurrence, with a repertoire-size bias correction applied to the TCR pairs. To estimate false discovery rates, a later analysis permuted the HLA or CMV assignments 20 times. In a later analysis, co-occurring TCRs were grouped using DBSCAN, with TCRdist sequence similarity added in when clustering inside HLA-allele-positive subsets. For co-occurrence clustering, repertoires with fewer than 30,000 or more than 120,000 public chains were excluded, along with roughly 5 repertoires with anomalous nucleotide sharing. What TCRdb holds here is the immuneACCESS table cut down to in-frame rearrangements. Part of the clones is not present; checked against another copy, under half of the missing clones reflect an unresolved V gene, and the others are unexplained. The V and J calls and clone size come from that table; D and trimming were worked out from the DNA. This sample comprises 99,000 or so clones, about 9.5% of them detected only once. 5.8% of the sample goes to the ten largest clones.

The CDR3 covers 14 residues, taking in both the cysteine and the phenylalanine. Only the CDR3 DNA is retained, 42 bases long and in frame from the first base. CDR1 ENHRY and CDR2 SYGVKD were looked up in the germline V gene. Note on this clone: Its recognized antigen is unknown. At one boundary the junction diverges from the germline segment, which might be a read error.

The TCR comes from a man aged 35-49 years in good health and CMV-seropositive. Sequences were obtained from PBMCs. The V and J segments used are TRBV10-3 and TRBJ2-1, with TRBD2 tentatively as D gene (5 bases match). The DNA reads TGTGCCATCACTGAGGGAGCACCCTACAATGAGCAGTTCTTC. Its translation reads: CAITEGAPYNEQFF.